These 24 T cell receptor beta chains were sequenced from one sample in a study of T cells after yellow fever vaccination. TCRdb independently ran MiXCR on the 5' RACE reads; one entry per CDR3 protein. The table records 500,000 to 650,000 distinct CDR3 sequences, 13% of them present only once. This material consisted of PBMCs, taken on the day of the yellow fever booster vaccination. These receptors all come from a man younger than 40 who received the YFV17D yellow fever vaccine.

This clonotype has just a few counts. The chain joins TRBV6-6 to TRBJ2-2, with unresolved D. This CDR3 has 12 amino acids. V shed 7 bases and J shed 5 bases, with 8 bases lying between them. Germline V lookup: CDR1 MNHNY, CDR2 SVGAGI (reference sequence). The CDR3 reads CASTQSTGELFF. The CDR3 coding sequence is TGTGCCAGCACCCAATCTACCGGGGAGCTGTTTTTT.

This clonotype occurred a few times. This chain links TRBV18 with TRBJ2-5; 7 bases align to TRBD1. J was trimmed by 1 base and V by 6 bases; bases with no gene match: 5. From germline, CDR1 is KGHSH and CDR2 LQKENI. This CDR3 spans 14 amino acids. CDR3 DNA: TGTGCCAGCTCTCAAAGGGGGCGCCAAGAGACCCAGTACTTC. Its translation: CASSQRGRQETQYF.

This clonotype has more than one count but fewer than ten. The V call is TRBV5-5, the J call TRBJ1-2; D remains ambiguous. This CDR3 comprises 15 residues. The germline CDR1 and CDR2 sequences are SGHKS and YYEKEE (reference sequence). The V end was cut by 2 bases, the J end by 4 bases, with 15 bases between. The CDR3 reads CASSLDPGVVYGYTF. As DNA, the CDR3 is TGTGCCAGCAGCTTAGACCCCGGGGTGGTCTATGGCTACACCTTC.

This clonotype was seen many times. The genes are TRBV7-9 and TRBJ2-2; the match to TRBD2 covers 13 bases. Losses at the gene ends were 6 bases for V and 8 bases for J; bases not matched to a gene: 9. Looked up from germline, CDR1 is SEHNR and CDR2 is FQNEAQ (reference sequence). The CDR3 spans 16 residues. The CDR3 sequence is CASSRGLAGAEGELFF. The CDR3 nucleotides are TGTGCCAGCAGTCGCGGACTAGCGGGAGCCGAGGGGGAGCTGTTTTTT.

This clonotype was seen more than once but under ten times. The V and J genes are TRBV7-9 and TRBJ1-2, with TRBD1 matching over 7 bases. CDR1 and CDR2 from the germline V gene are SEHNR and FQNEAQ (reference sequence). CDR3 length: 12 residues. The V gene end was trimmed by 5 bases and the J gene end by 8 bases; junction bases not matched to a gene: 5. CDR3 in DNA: TGTGCCAGCAGCGAGGGGGCAAGGGGCTACACCTTC. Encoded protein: CASSEGARGYTF.

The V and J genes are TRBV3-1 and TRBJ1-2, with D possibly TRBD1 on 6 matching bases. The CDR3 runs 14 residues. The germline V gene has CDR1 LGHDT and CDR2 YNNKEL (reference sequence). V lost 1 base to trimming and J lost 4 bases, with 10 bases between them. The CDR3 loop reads CASSQGTDIYGYTF. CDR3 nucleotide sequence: TGTGCCAGCAGCCAAGGGACAGATATCTATGGCTACACCTTC.

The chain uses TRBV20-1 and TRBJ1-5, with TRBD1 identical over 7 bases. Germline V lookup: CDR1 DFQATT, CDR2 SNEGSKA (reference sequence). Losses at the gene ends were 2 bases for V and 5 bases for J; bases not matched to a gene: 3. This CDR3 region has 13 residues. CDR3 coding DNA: TGCAGTGCTAGAACCAGGGGGTATCAGCCCCAGCATTTT. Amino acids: CSARTRGYQPQHF.

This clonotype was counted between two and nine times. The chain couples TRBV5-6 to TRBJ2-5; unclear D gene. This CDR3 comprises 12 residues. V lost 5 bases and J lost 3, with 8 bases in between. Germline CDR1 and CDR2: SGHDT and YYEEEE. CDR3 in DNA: TGTGCCAGCAGTTTCGATGAAGAGACCCAGTACTTC. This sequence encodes CASSFDEETQYF.

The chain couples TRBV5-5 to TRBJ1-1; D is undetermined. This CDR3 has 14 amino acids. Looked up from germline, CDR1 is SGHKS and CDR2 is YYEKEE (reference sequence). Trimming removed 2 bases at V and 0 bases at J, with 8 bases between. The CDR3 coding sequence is TGTGCCAGCAGCTTAGATTGGGTGAACACTGAAGCTTTCTTT. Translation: CASSLDWVNTEAFF.

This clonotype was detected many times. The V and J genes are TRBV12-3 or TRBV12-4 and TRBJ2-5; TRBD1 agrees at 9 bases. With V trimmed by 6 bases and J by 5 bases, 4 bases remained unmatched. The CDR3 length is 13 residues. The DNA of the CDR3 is TGTGCCAGCAGCCAGGGACAGGGCGAGACCCAGTACTTC. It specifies CASSQGQGETQYF.

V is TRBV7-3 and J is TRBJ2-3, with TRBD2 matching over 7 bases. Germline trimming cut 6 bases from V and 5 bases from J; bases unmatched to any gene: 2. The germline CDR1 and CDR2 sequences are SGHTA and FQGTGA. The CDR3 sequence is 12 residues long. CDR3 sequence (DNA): TGTGCCAGCAGGTCGGGGGGAGATACGCAGTATTTT. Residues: CASRSGGDTQYF.

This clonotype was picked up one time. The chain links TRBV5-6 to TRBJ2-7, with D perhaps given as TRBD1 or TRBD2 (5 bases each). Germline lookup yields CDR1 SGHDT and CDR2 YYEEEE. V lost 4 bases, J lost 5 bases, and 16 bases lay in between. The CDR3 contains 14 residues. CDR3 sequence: CASSHGIGVDEQYF. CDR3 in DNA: TGTGCCAGCAGCCACGGGATAGGGGTCGACGAGCAGTACTTC.

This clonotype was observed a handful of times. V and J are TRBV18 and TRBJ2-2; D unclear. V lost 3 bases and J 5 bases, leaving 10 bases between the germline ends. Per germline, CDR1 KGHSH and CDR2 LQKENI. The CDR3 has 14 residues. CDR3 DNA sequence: TGTGCCAGCTCACCGGCAGGACGAACCGGGGAGCTGTTTTTT. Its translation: CASSPAGRTGELFF.

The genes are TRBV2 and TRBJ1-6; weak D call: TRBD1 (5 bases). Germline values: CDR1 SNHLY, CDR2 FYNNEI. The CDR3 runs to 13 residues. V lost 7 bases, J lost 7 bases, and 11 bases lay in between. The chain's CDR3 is CASTLTENSPLHF. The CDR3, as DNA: TGTGCCAGCACGTTGACAGAAAATTCACCCCTCCACTTT. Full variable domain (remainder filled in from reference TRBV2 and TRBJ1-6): EPEVTQTPSHQVTQMGQEVILRCVPISNHLYFYWYRQILGQKVEFLVSFYNNEISEKSEIFDDQFSVERPDGSNFTLKIRSTKLEDSAMYFCASTLTENSPLHFGNGTRLTVT.

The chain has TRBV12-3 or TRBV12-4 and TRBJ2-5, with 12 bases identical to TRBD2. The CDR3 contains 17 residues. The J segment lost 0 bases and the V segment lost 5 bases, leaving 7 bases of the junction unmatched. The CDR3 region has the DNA TGTGCCAGCAGTGCCCCTACTAGCGGGAGGAACCAAGAGACCCAGTACTTC. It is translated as CASSAPTSGRNQETQYF.

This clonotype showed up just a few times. The CDR3 reads CASSSHRATGELFF. DNA for the CDR3: TGTGCCAGCAGCTCACATAGGGCGACCGGGGAGCTGTTTTTT. This chain connects TRBV7-2 to TRBJ2-2; D is uncertain. This CDR3 spans 14 amino acids. V gave up 4 bases and J gave up 5 bases, with 11 bases separating them. CDR1 is SGHTA and CDR2 is FQGNSA in the germline V gene.

The CDR3 region has the DNA TGTGCCAGCAGTCCCATTGCCGACACCGGGGAGCTGTTTTTT. Translating gives CASSPIADTGELFF. The chain couples TRBV12-3 or TRBV12-4 to TRBJ2-2; D is undetermined. Trimming removed 5 bases at V and 3 bases at J, with 10 bases between. CDR3 length: 14 amino acids.

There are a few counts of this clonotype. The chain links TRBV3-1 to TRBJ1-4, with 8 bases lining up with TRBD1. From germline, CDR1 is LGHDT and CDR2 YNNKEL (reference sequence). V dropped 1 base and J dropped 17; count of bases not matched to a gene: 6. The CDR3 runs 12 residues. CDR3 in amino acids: CASSQGTGTGFF. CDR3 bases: TGTGCCAGCAGCCAAGGGACCGGGACAGGTTTTTTT. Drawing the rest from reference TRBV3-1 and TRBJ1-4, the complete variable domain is DTAVSQTPKYLVTQMGNDKSIKCEQNLGHDTMYWYKQDSKKFLKIMFSYNNKELIINETVPNRFSPKSPDKAHLNLHINSLELGDSAVYFCASSQGTGTGFFGSGTQLSVL.

The CDR3 reads CASSHGHRPTYEQYF. CDR3 nucleotides: TGTGCCAGCAGCCATGGGCACAGGCCAACCTACGAGCAGTACTTC. The chain combines TRBV14 with TRBJ2-7; D is perhaps TRBD1 (5 bases). The V end was cut by 3 bases, the J end by 2 bases, with 14 bases between. CDR3 length: 15 residues. Germline V gene data show CDR1 as SGHDN and CDR2 as FVKESK.

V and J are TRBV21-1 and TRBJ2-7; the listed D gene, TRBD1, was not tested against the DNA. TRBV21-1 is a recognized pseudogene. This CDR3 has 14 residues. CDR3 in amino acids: CASSNYRGRREQYF. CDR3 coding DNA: TGTGCCAGCAGCAATTACAGGGGTCGGAGAGAGCAGTACTTC.

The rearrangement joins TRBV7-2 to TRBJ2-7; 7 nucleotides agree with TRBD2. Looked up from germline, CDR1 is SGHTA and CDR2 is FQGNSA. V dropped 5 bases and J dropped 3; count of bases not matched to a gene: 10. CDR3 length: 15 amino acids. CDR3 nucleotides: TGTGCCAGCAGCCCGCTAAACGGGGGGAACTACGAGCAGTACTTC. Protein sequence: CASSPLNGGNYEQYF.

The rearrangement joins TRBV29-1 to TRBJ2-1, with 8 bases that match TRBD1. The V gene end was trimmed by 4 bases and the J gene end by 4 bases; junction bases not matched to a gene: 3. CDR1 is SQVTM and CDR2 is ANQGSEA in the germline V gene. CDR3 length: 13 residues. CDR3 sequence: CSVAGGRYNEQFF. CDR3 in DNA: TGCAGCGTTGCAGGGGGCAGGTACAATGAGCAGTTCTTC.

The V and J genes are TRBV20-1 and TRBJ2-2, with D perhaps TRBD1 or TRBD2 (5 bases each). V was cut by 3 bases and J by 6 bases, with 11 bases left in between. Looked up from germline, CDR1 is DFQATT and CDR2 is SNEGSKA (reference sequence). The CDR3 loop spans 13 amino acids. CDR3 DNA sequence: TGCAGTGCTAGCGGGACGCCGTCCGGGGAGCTGTTTTTT. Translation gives CSASGTPSGELFF.

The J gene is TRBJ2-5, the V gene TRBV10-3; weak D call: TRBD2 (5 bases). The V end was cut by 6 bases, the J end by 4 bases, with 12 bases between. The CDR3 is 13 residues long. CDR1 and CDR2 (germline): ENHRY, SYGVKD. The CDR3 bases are TGTGCCATCAGGAACCGAGGAGGAGAGACCCAGTACTTC. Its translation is CAIRNRGGETQYF.